Listed below are T cell receptor beta chains from one sample, sequenced in a study of OX40 agonist ivuxolimab in advanced cancers. The repertoire was sequenced with immunoSEQ multiplex PCR; TCRdb's copy has only in-frame clones and lacks some. The sample contains some 46,000 clones, 86% of which appear only once. Source: CD4+ or CD8+ T cells sorted from blood, taken in a trial of the OX40 agonist ivuxolimab. The receptors were gathered from an adult with an advanced solid tumor such as melanoma, head and neck, liver or kidney cancer. Each CDR3 is given with its conserved first and last residue. D genes are given only for firm matches. The size entry is marked missing in some rows and otherwise reads once, few, many or a size class.

cdr3_nt	cdr3_aa	clone_size	cdr3_length	d_call	v_call	j_call
TGCGCCAGCAGCCCCGTGACGACAGATACGCAGTATTTT	CASSPVTTDTQYF	.	13	.	TRBV5-1	TRBJ2-3
TGCGCCAGCAGCACCCAGGGAGCTAATGAAAAACTGTTTTTT	CASSTQGANEKLFF	.	14	.	TRBV5-1	TRBJ1-4
TGTGCCAGCAGCCCCTTTAGCGGGGGGCTAAAATACAATGAGCAGTTCTTC	CASSPFSGGLKYNEQFF	.	17	TRBD2	TRBV4-2	TRBJ2-1
TGTGCCAGCAGCTTGGGTGACAGGGGAGGAGAGCCCCAGCATTTT	CASSLGDRGGEPQHF	once	15	TRBD1	TRBV5-6	TRBJ1-5
TGTGCCAGCTCACCCGCAGAGCCGGGGTCACCCCTCCACTTT	CASSPAEPGSPLHF	once	14	.	TRBV18	TRBJ1-6
TGTGCCAGCAGCGCGGGGACAGGGGGAAGTGGGTACGAGCAGTACTTC	CASSAGTGGSGYEQYF	.	16	TRBD1	TRBV9	TRBJ2-7
TGTGCCAGCAGCTTAGTCGGGGTGAGGGAGCAGTACTTC	CASSLVGVREQYF	.	13	.	TRBV7-9	TRBJ2-7
TGTGCCAGCAGCTTGCTGGCTAGCGGGAGTGTGGGTAATGAGCAGTTCTTC	CASSLLASGSVGNEQFF	.	17	TRBD2	TRBV5-6	TRBJ2-1
TGTGCCACCAGCAGAGCCACGGCCGGGGCAGGACGTTATACGCAGTATTTT	CATSRATAGAGRYTQYF	.	17	.	TRBV15	TRBJ2-3
TGTGCCAGCAGTTTAGTTGGGACAGGGGGCGTTCAGCCCCAGCATTTT	CASSLVGTGGVQPQHF	.	16	TRBD1	TRBV27	TRBJ1-5
TGTGCCAGCAGCCCCCCCAGCGTCGCCAACTATGGCTACACCTTC	CASSPPSVANYGYTF	.	15	.	TRBV7-9	TRBJ1-2
TGTGCCAGTAGTATTCGGACAGCGCAACTGTTTTTT	CASSIRTAQLFF	.	12	.	TRBV19	TRBJ1-4
TGTGCCAGCAGAGGACTAGCGGGTCACTTGGAGACCCAGTACTTC	CASRGLAGHLETQYF	.	15	TRBD2	TRBV25-1	TRBJ2-5
TGTGCCAGCAGTGCGGACAGGGGGGCCTATGGCTACACCTTC	CASSADRGAYGYTF	.	14	TRBD1	TRBV2	TRBJ1-2
TGTGCCAGCAGTTACGCTAGCGGAACAGATACGCAGTATTTT	CASSYASGTDTQYF	.	14	TRBD2	TRBV28	TRBJ2-3
TGTGCCAGCAGTGATTTTCGGAGTTCCCATGAGCAGTTCTTC	CASSDFRSSHEQFF	.	14	.	TRBV2	TRBJ2-1
TGTGCCAGCAGTGAATCCCCCGGACAGGGGGATGGCTACACCTTC	CASSESPGQGDGYTF	.	15	TRBD1	TRBV2	TRBJ1-2
TGTGCCACACAGAACAATGAGCAGTTCTTC	CATQNNEQFF	.	10	.	TRBV2	TRBJ2-1
TGTGCCAGCAGCTTGGTTCAGGGTTTGGGCGAGCAGTACTTC	CASSLVQGLGEQYF	.	14	.	TRBV5-5	TRBJ2-7
TGTGCCAGAAGGGGGGGGCAGTTCTTC	CARRGGQFF	.	9	.	TRBV6-5	TRBJ2-1
TGTGCCAGCAGTGAGACGGCGGGCACAGATACGCAGTATTTT	CASSETAGTDTQYF	.	14	.	TRBV6-1	TRBJ2-3
TGTGCCAGCAGTAGACAGGGGGCGAACTATGGCTACACCTTC	CASSRQGANYGYTF	.	14	TRBD1	TRBV6-1	TRBJ1-2
TGTGCCAGTAGTTCATCGACAGGGGGCGACTATGGCTACACCTTC	CASSSSTGGDYGYTF	few	15	TRBD1	TRBV19	TRBJ1-2
TGTGCCAGCTCACGGTCACAGGGGGCGGTCACTGAAGCTTTCTTT	CASSRSQGAVTEAFF	.	15	TRBD1	TRBV18	TRBJ1-1
TGCGCCAGCAGCTCCTTGGGACAGAGAAGCACAGATACGCAGTATTTT	CASSSLGQRSTDTQYF	.	16	TRBD1	TRBV5-1	TRBJ2-3